These T cell receptor beta chains were read from a single sample in a study of blood T cells in healthy people across ages. TCRdb re-derived calls from the 5' RACE reads in MiXCR, one entry per CDR3 protein. The sample lists hundreds of thousands of distinct CDR3 sequences, around 32% occurring once. Material for sequencing was blood. The receptors come from an elderly woman in good health. Both conserved end residues are part of each CDR3. Each record gives: CDR3 length, clone size, J gene, D gene, V gene, CDR3 DNA, CDR3 protein. The D gene is left open where the match is weak. The size entry is marked missing in some rows and otherwise reads once, few, many or a size class.

len: 14; abundance: -; j_gene: TRBJ2-1; d_gene: -; v_gene: TRBV20-1; CDR3nt: TGCAGTGCTAGTTTGTATACTAGAGGTCCCGAGCAGTTCTTC; CDR3aa: CSASLYTRGPEQFF
len: 14; abundance: -; j_gene: TRBJ2-7; d_gene: -; v_gene: TRBV18; CDR3nt: TGTGCCAGCCCTGTCAGGGTCAAGCCCTACGAGCAGTACTTC; CDR3aa: CASPVRVKPYEQYF
len: 15; abundance: many; j_gene: TRBJ2-3; d_gene: TRBD1; v_gene: TRBV5-1; CDR3nt: TGCGCCAGCAGCCCCCGACAGGGAAACACAGATACGCAGTATTTT; CDR3aa: CASSPRQGNTDTQYF
len: 15; abundance: many; j_gene: TRBJ2-5; d_gene: TRBD2; v_gene: TRBV20-1; CDR3nt: TGCAGTGCTAGAGATGGGAGGGCCCCCGGAGAGACCCAGTACTTC; CDR3aa: CSARDGRAPGETQYF
len: 15; abundance: few; j_gene: TRBJ2-2; d_gene: -; v_gene: TRBV7-6; CDR3nt: TGTGCCAGCAGCACAACCGGGACCCAAACCGGGGAGCTGTTTTTT; CDR3aa: CASSTTGTQTGELFF
len: 14; abundance: few; j_gene: TRBJ1-2; d_gene: -; v_gene: TRBV28; CDR3nt: TGTGCCAGCAGTTACCTGGGGGCCTTATATGGCTACACCTTC; CDR3aa: CASSYLGALYGYTF
len: 14; abundance: -; j_gene: TRBJ1-5; d_gene: -; v_gene: TRBV28; CDR3nt: TGTGCCAGCAATGACGGTCTTAGCAATCAGCCCCAGCATTTT; CDR3aa: CASNDGLSNQPQHF
len: 17; abundance: many; j_gene: TRBJ2-3; d_gene: TRBD2; v_gene: TRBV6-1; CDR3nt: TGTGCCAGCAGTGAAGCGGTTAGCGGGGGTGGAGGAGATACGCAGTATTTT; CDR3aa: CASSEAVSGGGGDTQYF
len: 12; abundance: many; j_gene: TRBJ2-3; d_gene: TRBD2; v_gene: TRBV20-1; CDR3nt: TGCAGTGCGCGGACTAGCGGTGATACGCAGTATTTT; CDR3aa: CSARTSGDTQYF
len: 16; abundance: many; j_gene: TRBJ1-5; d_gene: TRBD1; v_gene: TRBV4-2; CDR3nt: TGTGCCAGCAGCCAAGCCGAGGGACAGTCCAATCAGCCCCAGCATTTT; CDR3aa: CASSQAEGQSNQPQHF
len: 15; abundance: -; j_gene: TRBJ2-2; d_gene: TRBD1; v_gene: TRBV12-3/TRBV12-4; CDR3nt: TGTGCCAGCAGTCCCCGGACAGGGCGGACCGGGGAGCTGTGTTTT; CDR3aa: CASSPRTGRTGELCF
len: 12; abundance: -; j_gene: TRBJ2-7; d_gene: -; v_gene: TRBV20-1; CDR3nt: TGCAGTGCTAGAGACCCCAGCTACGAGCAGTACTTC; CDR3aa: CSARDPSYEQYF
len: 16; abundance: -; j_gene: TRBJ2-2; d_gene: TRBD1; v_gene: TRBV20-1; CDR3nt: TGCAGTGCTAGAGTACGACAGGGTGGTAACACCGGGGAGCTGTTTTTT; CDR3aa: CSARVRQGGNTGELFF
len: 14; abundance: -; j_gene: TRBJ1-2; d_gene: -; v_gene: TRBV30; CDR3nt: TGTGCCTGGAGTGTAGTTGAGGGGATAGGAGGCTACACCTTC; CDR3aa: CAWSVVEGIGGYTF
len: 17; abundance: -; j_gene: TRBJ2-6; d_gene: -; v_gene: TRBV11-3; CDR3nt: TGTGCCAGCAGCTTGGGGGGGGCCGCCCAAGGGGCCAACGTCCTGACTTTC; CDR3aa: CASSLGGAAQGANVLTF
len: 14; abundance: -; j_gene: TRBJ1-5; d_gene: TRBD1; v_gene: TRBV12-3/TRBV12-4; CDR3nt: TGTGCCAGCAGCTCGGGACAGGGGCGTCAGCCCCAGCATTTT; CDR3aa: CASSSGQGRQPQHF
len: 16; abundance: many; j_gene: TRBJ2-1; d_gene: -; v_gene: TRBV28; CDR3nt: TGTGCCAGCAGTCCTAGGCCAAAGTTCTCCTACAATGAGCAGTTCTTC; CDR3aa: CASSPRPKFSYNEQFF
len: 13; abundance: many; j_gene: TRBJ2-7; d_gene: TRBD1; v_gene: TRBV12-3/TRBV12-4; CDR3nt: TGTGCCAGCAGCTCGGGACAGATTTACGAGCAGTACTTC; CDR3aa: CASSSGQIYEQYF
len: 21; abundance: -; j_gene: TRBJ2-2; d_gene: TRBD2; v_gene: TRBV11-2; CDR3nt: TGTGCCAGCCTAGGGGGGGAGACCGGGACTAGCGGGTTATTGAACACCGGGGAGCTGTTTTTT; CDR3aa: CASLGGETGTSGLLNTGELFF
len: 14; abundance: many; j_gene: TRBJ1-4; d_gene: -; v_gene: TRBV4-3; CDR3nt: TGCGCCAGCAGCCAAAGGGGGGTAACTGAAAAACTGTTTTTT; CDR3aa: CASSQRGVTEKLFF
len: 15; abundance: once; j_gene: TRBJ2-1; d_gene: -; v_gene: TRBV20-1; CDR3nt: TGCAGTGCTAGAGGAAGCGGCCCCCTTGGAAATGAGCAGTTCTTC; CDR3aa: CSARGSGPLGNEQFF
len: 16; abundance: -; j_gene: TRBJ2-7; d_gene: TRBD2; v_gene: TRBV7-2; CDR3nt: TGTGCCAGCAGCTTAGCATTAGCGGGGGGAGTCTACGAGCAGTACTTC; CDR3aa: CASSLALAGGVYEQYF
len: 15; abundance: -; j_gene: TRBJ2-1; d_gene: TRBD2; v_gene: TRBV7-6; CDR3nt: TGTGCCAGCAGCCGTCTATCGGGGCTAGCGGGCGAGCAGTTCTTC; CDR3aa: CASSRLSGLAGEQFF
len: 11; abundance: many; j_gene: TRBJ2-1; d_gene: -; v_gene: TRBV6-2/TRBV6-3; CDR3nt: TGTGCCAGCAGCCAGTCGAATGAGCAGTTCTTC; CDR3aa: CASSQSNEQFF
len: 13; abundance: -; j_gene: TRBJ1-5; d_gene: -; v_gene: TRBV7-8; CDR3nt: TGTGCCAGCAGCCCGGACCCTAATCAGCCCCAGCATTTT; CDR3aa: CASSPDPNQPQHF
len: 11; abundance: -; j_gene: TRBJ1-2; d_gene: -; v_gene: TRBV6-6; CDR3nt: TGTGCCAGCGGACGGAACTATGACTACACCTTC; CDR3aa: CASGRNYDYTF
len: 16; abundance: -; j_gene: TRBJ1-1; d_gene: TRBD1; v_gene: TRBV5-1; CDR3nt: TGCGCCAGCAGCTTTTCTCAGACAGGGGGTTCCACTGAAGCTTTCTTT; CDR3aa: CASSFSQTGGSTEAFF
len: 12; abundance: -; j_gene: TRBJ1-1; d_gene: -; v_gene: TRBV30; CDR3nt: TGTGCCTGGAGTGACAGGGACACTGAAACTTTCTTT; CDR3aa: CAWSDRDTETFF
len: 13; abundance: many; j_gene: TRBJ2-1; d_gene: TRBD1; v_gene: TRBV7-2; CDR3nt: TGTGCCAGCAGCTTAGCGGGACAGGGTAGGCAGTTCTTC; CDR3aa: CASSLAGQGRQFF
len: 15; abundance: many; j_gene: TRBJ2-5; d_gene: TRBD1; v_gene: TRBV27; CDR3nt: TGTGCCAGCAGCCTATGGACAGGGCCCCAAGAGACCCAGTACTTC; CDR3aa: CASSLWTGPQETQYF
len: 15; abundance: -; j_gene: TRBJ2-3; d_gene: -; v_gene: TRBV5-1; CDR3nt: TGCGCCAGCAGCATACATGAAGGGGGATCGGATACGCAGTATTTT; CDR3aa: CASSIHEGGSDTQYF
len: 16; abundance: -; j_gene: TRBJ1-5; d_gene: TRBD1; v_gene: TRBV6-2/TRBV6-3; CDR3nt: TGTGCCAGCAGTTACTCACCGGGACAGGCCAGGGAGCCCCAGCATTTT; CDR3aa: CASSYSPGQAREPQHF
len: 17; abundance: -; j_gene: TRBJ1-1; d_gene: TRBD1; v_gene: TRBV20-1; CDR3nt: TGCAGTGCTAGAGTGAGTGGGACAGGGGGCGTGAACACTGAAGCTTTCTTT; CDR3aa: CSARVSGTGGVNTEAFF
len: 15; abundance: many; j_gene: TRBJ2-7; d_gene: -; v_gene: TRBV6-1; CDR3nt: TGTGCCAGCACCCACCAGGGGCAGGGTGGGCTCGAGCAGTACTTC; CDR3aa: CASTHQGQGGLEQYF
len: 14; abundance: -; j_gene: TRBJ2-7; d_gene: -; v_gene: TRBV20-1; CDR3nt: TGCAGTGCTTCGCAGCCCCTTCTCAGCTACGAGCAGTACTTC; CDR3aa: CSASQPLLSYEQYF
len: 16; abundance: many; j_gene: TRBJ2-7; d_gene: -; v_gene: TRBV30; CDR3nt: TGTGCCTGGAGTCCCAGAGGCCTACTTCGCTCCTACGAGCAGTACTTC; CDR3aa: CAWSPRGLLRSYEQYF
len: 15; abundance: -; j_gene: TRBJ2-2; d_gene: -; v_gene: TRBV12-3/TRBV12-4; CDR3nt: TGTGCCAGCAGTTTTGGACTGATCGACACCGGGGAGCTGTTTTTT; CDR3aa: CASSFGLIDTGELFF
len: 14; abundance: once; j_gene: TRBJ1-1; d_gene: TRBD1; v_gene: TRBV7-8; CDR3nt: TGTGCCAGCAGCGGGGACAGTTTGAACACTGAAGCTTTCTTT; CDR3aa: CASSGDSLNTEAFF
len: 15; abundance: many; j_gene: TRBJ2-4; d_gene: -; v_gene: TRBV4-3; CDR3nt: TGCGCCAGCAGCCACCGGACCGGGGGCCAAAACATTCAGTACTTC; CDR3aa: CASSHRTGGQNIQYF
len: 15; abundance: many; j_gene: TRBJ2-1; d_gene: TRBD2; v_gene: TRBV4-2; CDR3nt: TGTGCCAGCAGCCAGGGGTCTAGCGGGGGAAATGAGCAGTTCTTC; CDR3aa: CASSQGSSGGNEQFF
len: 14; abundance: few; j_gene: TRBJ1-4; d_gene: -; v_gene: TRBV5-1; CDR3nt: TGCGCCAGCAGCGTTAAGGGATCTAATGAAAAACTGTTTTTT; CDR3aa: CASSVKGSNEKLFF
len: 14; abundance: -; j_gene: TRBJ2-7; d_gene: -; v_gene: TRBV20-1; CDR3nt: TGCAGTGCTCGCCGGGACCCCAAATCCTACGAGCAGTACTTC; CDR3aa: CSARRDPKSYEQYF
len: 14; abundance: few; j_gene: TRBJ2-1; d_gene: -; v_gene: TRBV20-1; CDR3nt: TGCAGTGCTAGAGATTCAAGGAGGGTCGATGAGCGGTTCTTC; CDR3aa: CSARDSRRVDERFF
len: 19; abundance: -; j_gene: TRBJ2-2; d_gene: TRBD2; v_gene: TRBV10-3; CDR3nt: TGTGCCATCAGTGAAGTCTTAGGACTAGCGGGCCAGAACACCGGGGAGCTGTTTTTT; CDR3aa: CAISEVLGLAGQNTGELFF
len: 15; abundance: few; j_gene: TRBJ2-3; d_gene: TRBD2; v_gene: TRBV4-1; CDR3nt: TGCGCCAGCAGCCAAGGAGCGGGAGACTCAGATACGCAGTATTTT; CDR3aa: CASSQGAGDSDTQYF
len: 15; abundance: many; j_gene: TRBJ2-3; d_gene: -; v_gene: TRBV12-3/TRBV12-4; CDR3nt: TGTGCCAGCAGTTTAGCAACAGGGTCGGCAGATACGCAGTATTTT; CDR3aa: CASSLATGSADTQYF
len: 15; abundance: few; j_gene: TRBJ1-1; d_gene: TRBD1; v_gene: TRBV20-1; CDR3nt: TGCAGTGCTAGAGATCGACAGGGGGTAAGGCCCGAAGGTTTCTTT; CDR3aa: CSARDRQGVRPEGFF
len: 14; abundance: -; j_gene: TRBJ2-5; d_gene: TRBD2; v_gene: TRBV30; CDR3nt: TGTGCCCTAGGTGGCGGGGGGTCTCAAGAGACCCAGTACTTC; CDR3aa: CALGGGGSQETQYF
len: 12; abundance: -; j_gene: TRBJ1-4; d_gene: -; v_gene: TRBV7-2; CDR3nt: TGTGCCAGCAGCCCGAGAGTAGGAAAACTGTTTTTT; CDR3aa: CASSPRVGKLFF
len: 14; abundance: -; j_gene: TRBJ2-7; d_gene: -; v_gene: TRBV7-8; CDR3nt: TGTGCCGACGGCTTAAGAGGACAGTCCTACGAGCAGTACTTC; CDR3aa: CADGLRGQSYEQYF
len: 14; abundance: -; j_gene: TRBJ1-1; d_gene: -; v_gene: TRBV7-2; CDR3nt: TGTGCCAGCAGCTTAGCACAGGTGGACACTGAAGCTTTCTTT; CDR3aa: CASSLAQVDTEAFF
len: 15; abundance: few; j_gene: TRBJ1-1; d_gene: -; v_gene: TRBV4-3; CDR3nt: TGCGTCAGCAGCCAAGTCCGGGGGCTAGCCACTGAAGCTTTCTTT; CDR3aa: CVSSQVRGLATEAFF
len: 16; abundance: few; j_gene: TRBJ2-4; d_gene: -; v_gene: TRBV28; CDR3nt: TGTGCCAGCAGTTTAAATCCAGTGCTAGCCAAAAACATTCAGTACTTC; CDR3aa: CASSLNPVLAKNIQYF
len: 14; abundance: -; j_gene: TRBJ2-5; d_gene: TRBD1; v_gene: TRBV5-1; CDR3nt: TGCGCCAGCAGCTTCTACAGGGGTGCGGATGAGCAGTACTTC; CDR3aa: CASSFYRGADEQYF
len: 12; abundance: -; j_gene: TRBJ2-3; d_gene: -; v_gene: TRBV12-3/TRBV12-4; CDR3nt: TGTGCCAGCAGTGTAGGCAGAGATGCGCAGTATTTT; CDR3aa: CASSVGRDAQYF
len: 16; abundance: many; j_gene: TRBJ2-1; d_gene: -; v_gene: TRBV11-1; CDR3nt: TGTGCCAGCAGCTTAACCCGGGGCCTAAACTACAATGAGCAGTTCTTC; CDR3aa: CASSLTRGLNYNEQFF
len: 15; abundance: few; j_gene: TRBJ1-5; d_gene: -; v_gene: TRBV28; CDR3nt: TGTGCCAGCAGTTTCCCCGGAGGAAGCAATCAGCCCCAGCATTTT; CDR3aa: CASSFPGGSNQPQHF
len: 15; abundance: -; j_gene: TRBJ1-5; d_gene: -; v_gene: TRBV12-3/TRBV12-4; CDR3nt: TGTGCCAGCACCCTAGGACAGATTAGCAATCAGCCCCAGAATTTT; CDR3aa: CASTLGQISNQPQNF
len: 16; abundance: -; j_gene: TRBJ1-1; d_gene: -; v_gene: TRBV5-1; CDR3nt: TGCGCCAGCAGCTTAACCACTTTCGGACAAGACACTGAAGCTTTCTTT; CDR3aa: CASSLTTFGQDTEAFF